This T cell receptor (beta chain) was found in a study of Graves' ophthalmopathy and Graves' hyperthyroidism. Study-wide results and limits: Among expanded thyroid clonotypes above 0.001 frequency, most also occurred in blood.

This clonotype occurred many times. Its antigen is not identified. V lost 5 bases and J 3 bases, leaving 11 bases between the germline ends. From germline, CDR1 is DFQATT and CDR2 SNEGSKA (reference sequence). This CDR3 region has 13 residues. CDR3 regions of TCR beta were amplified from RNA transcripts. HTBI-primed first-round RT-PCR preceded second-round multiplex PCR. Via MiXCR, TCRdb re-called the multiplex PCR reads, giving one row per CDR3 protein. The repertoire has some 360,000 distinct CDR3 sequences, about a sixth of them found once; the top ten carry roughly 2.4%. The term stable hyperthyroidism indicated an absence of ophthalmopathy within 18 months of follow-up. The diagnosis combined clinical symptoms, thyroxine, TRAb, thyroid ultrasound and orbital computed tomography scans. The authors used Ficoll-Paque density gradient centrifugation to separate PBMCs. The input was 10 ml of fresh peripheral blood.

This chain connects TRBV20-1 to TRBJ1-5, with D perhaps matching TRBD1 (6 bases). Sequencing input: peripheral blood. The sequence was collected from an adult woman with stable Graves' hyperthyroidism. The CDR3 nucleotides are TGCAGTGCTCGAGGACAGAACAATCAGCCCCAGCATTTT. Its translation: CSARGQNNQPQHF.